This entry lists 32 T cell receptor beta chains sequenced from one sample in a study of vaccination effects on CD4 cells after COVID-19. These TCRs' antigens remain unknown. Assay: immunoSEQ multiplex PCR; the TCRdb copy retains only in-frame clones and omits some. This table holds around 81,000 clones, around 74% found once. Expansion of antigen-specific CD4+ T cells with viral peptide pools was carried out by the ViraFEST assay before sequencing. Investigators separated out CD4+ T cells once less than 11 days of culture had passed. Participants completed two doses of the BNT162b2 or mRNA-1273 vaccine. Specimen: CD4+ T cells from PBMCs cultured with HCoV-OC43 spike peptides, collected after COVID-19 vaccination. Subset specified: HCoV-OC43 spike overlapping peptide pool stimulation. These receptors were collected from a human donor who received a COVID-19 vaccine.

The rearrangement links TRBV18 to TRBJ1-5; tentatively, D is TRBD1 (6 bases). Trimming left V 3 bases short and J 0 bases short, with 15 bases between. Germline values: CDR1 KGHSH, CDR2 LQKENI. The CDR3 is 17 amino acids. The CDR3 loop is CASSPDGGHYSNQPQHF. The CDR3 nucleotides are TGTGCCAGCTCACCCGACGGGGGCCATTATAGCAATCAGCCCCAGCATTTT. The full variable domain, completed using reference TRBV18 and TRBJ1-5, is NAGVMQNPRHLVRRRGQEARLRCSPMKGHSHVYWYRQLPEEGLKFMVYLQKENIIDESGMPKERFSAEFPKEGPSILRIQQVVRGDSAAYFCASSPDGGHYSNQPQHFGDGTRLSIL.

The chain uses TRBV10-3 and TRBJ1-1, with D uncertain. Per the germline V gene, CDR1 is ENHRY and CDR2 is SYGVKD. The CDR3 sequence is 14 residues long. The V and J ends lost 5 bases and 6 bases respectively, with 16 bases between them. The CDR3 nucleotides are TGTGCCATCAGTCCGACCGGGCCCAACGCTGAAGCTTTCTTT. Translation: CAISPTGPNAEAFF.

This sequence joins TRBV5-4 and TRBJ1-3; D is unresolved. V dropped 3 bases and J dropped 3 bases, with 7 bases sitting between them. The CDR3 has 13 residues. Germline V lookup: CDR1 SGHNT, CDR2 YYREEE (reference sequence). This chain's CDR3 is CASSSPNGNTIYF. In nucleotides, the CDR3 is TGTGCCAGCAGCTCCCCAAATGGAAACACCATATATTTT.

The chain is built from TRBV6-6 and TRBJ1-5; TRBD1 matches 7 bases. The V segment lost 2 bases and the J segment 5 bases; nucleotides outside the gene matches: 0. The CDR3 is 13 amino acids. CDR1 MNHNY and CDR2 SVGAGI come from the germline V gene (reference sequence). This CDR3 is CASSYQGDQPQHF. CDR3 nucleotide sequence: TGTGCCAGCAGTTACCAGGGGGATCAGCCCCAGCATTTT.

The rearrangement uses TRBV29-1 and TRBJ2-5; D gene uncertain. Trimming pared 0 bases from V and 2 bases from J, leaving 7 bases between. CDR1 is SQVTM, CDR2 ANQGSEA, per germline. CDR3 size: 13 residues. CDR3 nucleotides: TGCAGCGTTGAAGAGTCGCCACAAGAGACCCAGTACTTC. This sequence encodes CSVEESPQETQYF.

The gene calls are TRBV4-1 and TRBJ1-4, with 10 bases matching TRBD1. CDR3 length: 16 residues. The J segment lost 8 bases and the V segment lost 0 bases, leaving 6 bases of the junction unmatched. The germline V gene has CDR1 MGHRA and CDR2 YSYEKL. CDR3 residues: CASSQETGGRLEKLFF. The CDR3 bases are TGCGCCAGCAGCCAAGAGACAGGGGGCCGCCTAGAAAAACTGTTTTTT.

The CDR3 spells CASSYSGSSTDTQYF. In DNA, the CDR3 is TGTGCCAGCAGTTACTCGGGCAGTAGCACAGATACGCAGTATTTT. The V gene is TRBV6-5, the J gene TRBJ2-3; D remains ambiguous. V lost 0 bases, J lost 0 bases, and 7 bases lay in between. From germline, CDR1 is MNHEY and CDR2 SVGAGI. The CDR3 has 15 residues.

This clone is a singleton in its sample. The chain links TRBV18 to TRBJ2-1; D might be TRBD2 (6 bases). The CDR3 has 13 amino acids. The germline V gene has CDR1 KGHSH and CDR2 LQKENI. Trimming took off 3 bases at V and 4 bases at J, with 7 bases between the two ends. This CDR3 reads CASSPEGYNEQFF. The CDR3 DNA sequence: TGTGCCAGCTCACCGGAGGGGTACAATGAGCAGTTCTTC.

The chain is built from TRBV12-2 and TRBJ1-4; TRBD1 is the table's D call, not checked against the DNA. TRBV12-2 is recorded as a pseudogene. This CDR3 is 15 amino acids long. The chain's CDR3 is CASRCPGQGNEKLFF. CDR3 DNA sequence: TGTGCAAGTCGCTGCCCTGGGCAGGGTAATGAAAAACTGTTTTTT.

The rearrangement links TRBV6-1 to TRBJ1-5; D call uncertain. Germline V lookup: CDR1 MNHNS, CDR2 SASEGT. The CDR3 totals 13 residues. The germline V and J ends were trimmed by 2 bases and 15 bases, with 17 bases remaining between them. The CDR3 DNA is TGTGCCAGCAGTGAAAGACTTGTAGGGCCCGGGCATTTT. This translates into CASSERLVGPGHF.

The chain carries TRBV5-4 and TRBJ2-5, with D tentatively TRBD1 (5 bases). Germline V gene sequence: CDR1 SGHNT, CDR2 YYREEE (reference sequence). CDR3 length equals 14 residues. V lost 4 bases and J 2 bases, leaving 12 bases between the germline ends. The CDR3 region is CASSPQGSQETQYF. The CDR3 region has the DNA TGTGCCAGCAGCCCCCAGGGTAGTCAAGAGACCCAGTACTTC.

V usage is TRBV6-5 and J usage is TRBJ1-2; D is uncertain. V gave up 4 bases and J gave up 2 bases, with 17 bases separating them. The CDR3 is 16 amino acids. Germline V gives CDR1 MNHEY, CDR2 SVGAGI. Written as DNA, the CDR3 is TGTGCCAGCAGTTCAGGTCGATGGACTGAGAACTATGGCTACACCTTC. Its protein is CASSSGRWTENYGYTF.

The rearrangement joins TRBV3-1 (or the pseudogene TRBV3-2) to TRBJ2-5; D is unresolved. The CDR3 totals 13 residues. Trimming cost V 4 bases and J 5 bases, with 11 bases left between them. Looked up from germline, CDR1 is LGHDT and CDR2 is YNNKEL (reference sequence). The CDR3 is CASSLNMGETQYF. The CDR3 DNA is TGTGCCAGCAGCCTGAACATGGGGGAGACCCAGTACTTC.

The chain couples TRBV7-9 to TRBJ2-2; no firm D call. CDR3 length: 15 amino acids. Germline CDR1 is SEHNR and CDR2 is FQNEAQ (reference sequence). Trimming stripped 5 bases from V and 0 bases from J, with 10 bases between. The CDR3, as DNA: TGTGCCAGCAGCCCCGGTCCATCGAACACCGGGGAGCTGTTTTTT. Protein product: CASSPGPSNTGELFF.

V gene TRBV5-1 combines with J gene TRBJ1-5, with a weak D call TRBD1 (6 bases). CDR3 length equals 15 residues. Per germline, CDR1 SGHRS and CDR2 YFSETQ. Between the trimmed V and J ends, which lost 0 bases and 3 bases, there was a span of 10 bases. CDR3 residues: CASSLGGADNQPQHF. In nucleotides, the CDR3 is TGCGCCAGCAGCTTGGGGGGGGCGGACAATCAGCCCCAGCATTTT.

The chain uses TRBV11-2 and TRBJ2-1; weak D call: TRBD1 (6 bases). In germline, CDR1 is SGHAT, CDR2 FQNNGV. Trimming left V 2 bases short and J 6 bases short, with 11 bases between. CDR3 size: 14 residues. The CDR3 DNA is TGTGCCAGCAGCTTATCGGTACAGGGCAATGAGCAGTTCTTC. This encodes CASSLSVQGNEQFF. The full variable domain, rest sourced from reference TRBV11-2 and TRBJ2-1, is EAGVAQSPRYKIIEKRQSVAFWCNPISGHATLYWYQQILGQGPKLLIQFQNNGVVDDSQLPKDRFSAERLKGVDSTLKIQPAKLEDSAVYLCASSLSVQGNEQFFGPGTRLTVL.

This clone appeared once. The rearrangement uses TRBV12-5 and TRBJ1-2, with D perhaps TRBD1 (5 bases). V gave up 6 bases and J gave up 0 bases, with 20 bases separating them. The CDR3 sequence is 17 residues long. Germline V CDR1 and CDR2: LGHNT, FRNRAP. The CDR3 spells CASGRTPGPQANYGYTF. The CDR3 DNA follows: TGTGCTAGTGGCCGAACCCCGGGACCCCAAGCTAACTATGGCTACACCTTC.

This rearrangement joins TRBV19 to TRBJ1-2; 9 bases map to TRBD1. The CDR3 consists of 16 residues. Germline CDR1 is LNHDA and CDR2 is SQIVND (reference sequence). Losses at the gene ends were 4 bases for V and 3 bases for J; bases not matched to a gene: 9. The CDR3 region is CASSTLGTGIDYGYTF. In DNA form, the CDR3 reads TGTGCCAGTAGTACACTTGGGACAGGGATCGACTATGGCTACACCTTC. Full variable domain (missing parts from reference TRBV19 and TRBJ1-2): DGGITQSPKYLFRKEGQNVTLSCEQNLNHDAMYWYRQDPGQGLRLIYYSQIVNDFQKGDIAEGYSVSREKKESFPLTVTSAQKNPTAFYLCASSTLGTGIDYGYTFGSGTRLTVV.

The CDR3 bases are TGCGCCAGCAGCCAAGATCATGGAGGGTACGAGCAGTACGTC. Residues: CASSQDHGGYEQYV. The chain is built from TRBV4-1 and TRBJ2-7; possible D gene TRBD2, 6 bases. The CDR3 covers 14 residues. Germline V lookup: CDR1 MGHRA, CDR2 YSYEKL. The germline V and J ends were trimmed by 0 bases and 4 bases, with 10 bases remaining between them.

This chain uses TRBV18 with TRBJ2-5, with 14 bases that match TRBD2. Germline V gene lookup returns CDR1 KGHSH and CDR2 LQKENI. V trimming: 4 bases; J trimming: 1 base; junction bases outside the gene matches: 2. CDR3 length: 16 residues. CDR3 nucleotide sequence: TGTGCCAGCTCACTGGGGACTAGCGGGGGCCAAGAGACCCAGTACTTC. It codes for CASSLGTSGGQETQYF.

CDR3 residues: CASSYLDGEQYV. In nucleotides, the CDR3 is TGTGCCAGCAGTTACCTGGACGGCGAGCAGTACGTC. V is TRBV6-6 and J is TRBJ2-7; D is uncertain. The CDR3 has 12 amino acids. V was clipped by 2 bases and J by 6 bases, with 8 bases between them. Germline assignment: CDR1 MNHNY and CDR2 SVGAGI (reference sequence).

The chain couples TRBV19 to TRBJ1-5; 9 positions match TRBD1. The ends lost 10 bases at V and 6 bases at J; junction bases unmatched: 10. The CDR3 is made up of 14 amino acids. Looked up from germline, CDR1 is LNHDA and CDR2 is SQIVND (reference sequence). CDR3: CATTRDRVGQPQHF. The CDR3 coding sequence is TGTGCCACTACAAGGGACAGGGTGGGTCAGCCCCAGCATTTT.

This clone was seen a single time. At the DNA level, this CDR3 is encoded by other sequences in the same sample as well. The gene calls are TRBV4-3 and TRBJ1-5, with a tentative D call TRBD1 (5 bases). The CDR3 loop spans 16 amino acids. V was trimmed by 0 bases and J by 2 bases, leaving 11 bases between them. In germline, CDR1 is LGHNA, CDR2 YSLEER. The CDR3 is CASSQERGRGNQPQHF. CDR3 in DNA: TGCGCCAGCAGCCAAGAACGAGGCAGGGGCAATCAGCCCCAGCATTTT.

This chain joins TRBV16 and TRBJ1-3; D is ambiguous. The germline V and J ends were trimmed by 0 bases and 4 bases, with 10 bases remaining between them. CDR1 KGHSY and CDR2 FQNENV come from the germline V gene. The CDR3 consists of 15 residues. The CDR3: CASSQSSRLGNTIYF. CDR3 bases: TGTGCCAGCAGCCAATCTTCACGGCTGGGAAACACCATATATTTT.

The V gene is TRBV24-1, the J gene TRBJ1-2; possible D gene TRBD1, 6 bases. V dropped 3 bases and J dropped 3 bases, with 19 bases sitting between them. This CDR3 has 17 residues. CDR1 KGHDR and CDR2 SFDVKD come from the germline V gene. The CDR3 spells CATSDPSGGEGDYGYTF. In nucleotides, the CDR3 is TGTGCCACCAGTGATCCCAGTGGGGGAGAGGGGGACTATGGCTACACCTTC.

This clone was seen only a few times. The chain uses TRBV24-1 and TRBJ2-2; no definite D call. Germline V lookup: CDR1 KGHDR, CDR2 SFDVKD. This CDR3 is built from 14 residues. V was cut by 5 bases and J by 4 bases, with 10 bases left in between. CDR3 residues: CATSAPTATGELFF. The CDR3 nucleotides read TGTGCCACCAGTGCTCCCACGGCCACCGGGGAGCTGTTTTTT.

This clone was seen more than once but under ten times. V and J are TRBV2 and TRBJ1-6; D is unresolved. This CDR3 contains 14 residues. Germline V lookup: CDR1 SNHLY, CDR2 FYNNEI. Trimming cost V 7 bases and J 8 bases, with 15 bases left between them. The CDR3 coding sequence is TGTGCCAGCACTAGCACCCGGAGCGATTCACCCCTCCACTTT. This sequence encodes CASTSTRSDSPLHF.

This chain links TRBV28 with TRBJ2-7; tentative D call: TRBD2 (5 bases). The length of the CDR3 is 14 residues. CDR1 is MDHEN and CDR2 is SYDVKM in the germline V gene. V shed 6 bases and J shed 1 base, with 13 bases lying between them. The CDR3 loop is CASSEGARSYEQYV. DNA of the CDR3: TGTGCCAGCAGCGAGGGAGCTAGGTCCTACGAGCAGTACGTC.

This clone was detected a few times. The CDR3 DNA reads TGTGCCAGTACTACGGGGTCGGCTGGAAACACCATATATTTT. It yields the protein CASTTGSAGNTIYF. The chain employs TRBV19 and TRBJ1-3; D gene ambiguous. The CDR3 loop spans 14 amino acids. Trimming took off 7 bases at V and 2 bases at J, with 12 bases between the two ends. The germline gives CDR1 LNHDA, CDR2 SQIVND (reference sequence).

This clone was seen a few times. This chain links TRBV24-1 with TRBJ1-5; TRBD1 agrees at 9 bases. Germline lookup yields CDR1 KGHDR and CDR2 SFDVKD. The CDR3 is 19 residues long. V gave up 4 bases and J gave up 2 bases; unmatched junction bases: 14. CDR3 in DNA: TGTGCCACCAGTGACACGAAGACAGGGGGAGGGTGGGGCAATCAGCCCCAGCATTTT. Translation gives CATSDTKTGGGWGNQPQHF.

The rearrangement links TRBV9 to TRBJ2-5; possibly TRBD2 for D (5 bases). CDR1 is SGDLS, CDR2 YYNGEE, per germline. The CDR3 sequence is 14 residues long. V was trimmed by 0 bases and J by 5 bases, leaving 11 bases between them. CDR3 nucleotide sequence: TGTGCCAGCAGCGTAGGGGCAGGCGGGGAGACCCAGTACTTC. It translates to CASSVGAGGETQYF.

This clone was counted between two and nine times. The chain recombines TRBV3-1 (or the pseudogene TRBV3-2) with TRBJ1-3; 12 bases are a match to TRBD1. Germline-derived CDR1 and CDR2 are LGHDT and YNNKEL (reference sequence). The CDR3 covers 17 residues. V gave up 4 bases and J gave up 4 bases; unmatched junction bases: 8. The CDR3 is CASSPRDRGRRGNTIYF. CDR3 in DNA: TGTGCCAGCAGCCCCCGGGACAGGGGGCGGAGGGGAAACACCATATATTTT.